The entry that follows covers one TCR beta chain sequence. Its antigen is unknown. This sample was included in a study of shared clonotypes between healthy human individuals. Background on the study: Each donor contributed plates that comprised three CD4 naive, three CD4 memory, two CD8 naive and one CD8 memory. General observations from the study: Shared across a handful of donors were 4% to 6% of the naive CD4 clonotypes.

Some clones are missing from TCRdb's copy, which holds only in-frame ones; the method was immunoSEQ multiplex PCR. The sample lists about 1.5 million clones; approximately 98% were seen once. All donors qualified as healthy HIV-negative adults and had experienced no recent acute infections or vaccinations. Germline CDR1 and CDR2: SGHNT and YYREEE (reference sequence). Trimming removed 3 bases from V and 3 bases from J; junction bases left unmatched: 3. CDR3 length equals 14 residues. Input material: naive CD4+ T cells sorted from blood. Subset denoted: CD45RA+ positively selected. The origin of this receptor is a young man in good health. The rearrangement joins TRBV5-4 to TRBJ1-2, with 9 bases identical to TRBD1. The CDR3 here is CASSYRGQDYGYTF. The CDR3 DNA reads TGTGCCAGCAGCTACAGGGGGCAGGACTATGGCTACACCTTC.